The T cell receptor (beta chain) described here comes from a study of shared clonotypes between healthy human individuals. Profiled with immunoSEQ multiplex PCR; TCRdb holds only in-frame clones, not every one. This table has 2.3 million or so clones, approximately 95% appearing once. Every one of the donors was a Caucasian adult that lived in Nashville, Tennessee. Trimming removed 2 bases from V and 6 bases from J, with 13 bases in between. Germline V lookup: CDR1 GTSNPN, CDR2 SVGIG (reference sequence). The CDR3 sequence is 13 residues long. Findings and caveats of the study: Among a few donors, approximately 5.4% of naive CD4 clonotypes were found in common. It was the few donors that limited the genetic and exposure-history diversity represented. The study found lower generation probabilities in non-shared clonotypes than in those shared by all four donors.

This clone showed up just once. Antigen unknown. This sequence originates from a man between 18 and 29 years old in good health. Some clones in this sample may be carry-over from other donors' samples. The rearrangement uses TRBV30 and TRBJ1-1; weak D call: TRBD1 (5 bases). Sequencing was done on a sample of naive CD4+ T cells from PBMCs. Regarding subset: CD45RA+ positively selected. CDR3 DNA: TGTGCCTGGAGTATCGGGCAGGGCGCTGAAGCTTTCTTT. Its translation is CAWSIGQGAEAFF. The full variable domain, completed using reference TRBV30 and TRBJ1-1, is SQTIHQWPATLVQPVGSPLSLECTVEGTSNPNLYWYRQAAGRGLQLLFYSVGIGQISSEVPQNLSASRPQDRQFILSSKKLLLSDSGFYLCAWSIGQGAEAFFGQGTRLTVV.